One and the same sample provided the 8 T cell receptor beta chains below, sequenced in a study of blood T cell repertoires in COVID-19. Profiled with immunoSEQ multiplex PCR; TCRdb holds only in-frame clones, not every one. The data show 25,000 to 35,000 clones, more than 70% seen once. Sequencing used peripheral blood. The receptors stem from a boy younger than 10 with active or convalescent COVID-19.

The gene calls are TRBV29-1 and TRBJ1-3; 7 bases line up with TRBD1. The V and J ends lost 6 bases and 4 bases, in that order; junction bases with no gene match: 3. CDR1 is SQVTM and CDR2 is ANQGSEA in the germline V gene. This CDR3 has 12 amino acids. CDR3 DNA: TGCAGCGTCGGGACAGACGGAAACACCATATATTTT. Protein product: CSVGTDGNTIYF.

The chain joins TRBV2 to TRBJ2-7; D is unresolved. Germline CDR1 SNHLY, CDR2 FYNNEI. The CDR3 covers 13 residues. With 8 bases removed from V and 3 bases from J, the gap between germline ends came to 14 bases. CDR3 region: CASSARSHYEQYF. Written as DNA, the CDR3 is TGTGCCAGCTCGGCTAGGAGTCACTACGAGCAGTACTTC.

The V call is TRBV11-2, the J call TRBJ1-5; D remains unclear. The V gene lost 1 base and the J gene lost 3 bases, with 22 bases spanning the gap. The CDR3 extends over 19 amino acids. Per germline, CDR1 SGHAT and CDR2 FQNNGV. CDR3 protein: CASSLGFIRQRGINQPQHF. The CDR3 bases are TGTGCCAGCAGCTTAGGATTTATTCGGCAGAGAGGTATCAATCAGCCCCAGCATTTT.

V and J are TRBV4-1 and TRBJ1-3; weak D call: TRBD1 (6 bases). With 4 bases removed from V and 0 bases from J, the gap between germline ends came to 13 bases. Germline loops: CDR1 MGHRA, CDR2 YSYEKL. The CDR3 loop spans 16 amino acids. CDR3 sequence (DNA): TGCGCCAGCAGCCTGCAGGGGTGGAGCTCTGGAAACACCATATATTTT. Translation: CASSLQGWSSGNTIYF.

This sequence joins TRBV4-2 and TRBJ2-7; D is possibly TRBD2 (7 bases). CDR1 and CDR2 from the germline V gene are LGHNA and YNFKEQ. The CDR3 spans 14 residues. The V end lost 3 bases, the J end lost 5 bases, and 14 bases lay between the germline ends. CDR3 sequence (DNA): TGTGCCAGCAGCCAGAGGGGGGGGCCCAACGAGCAGTACTTC. Its protein is CASSQRGGPNEQYF.

The chain couples TRBV5-1 to TRBJ2-7; D is undetermined. CDR1 is SGHRS and CDR2 is YFSETQ in the germline V gene. The V gene lost 4 bases and the J gene lost 7 bases, with 9 bases spanning the gap. CDR3 length equals 11 residues. DNA of the CDR3: TGCGCCAGCAGCGACTTTAAGGAGCAGTACTTC. Translating gives CASSDFKEQYF.

The table lists this clone with a few counts. V is TRBV14 and J is TRBJ2-3, with 7 bases identical to TRBD1. CDR3 length: 16 amino acids. Per the germline V gene, CDR1 is SGHDN and CDR2 is FVKESK. With 0 bases clipped from V and 3 bases from J, the junction kept 6 bases outside the gene matches. CDR3 sequence: CASSQDLGGWTDTQYF. The CDR3 bases are TGTGCCAGCAGCCAAGACCTAGGGGGCTGGACAGATACGCAGTATTTT.

This clone has only a few counts. The chain is built from TRBV18 and TRBJ1-1; 7 nucleotides agree with TRBD1. CDR3 length: 15 amino acids. V gave up 6 bases and J gave up 5 bases; unmatched junction bases: 12. The V gene's germline CDR1 is KGHSH and CDR2 LQKENI. The CDR3 is CASSAPNRGGTEAFF. CDR3 nucleotide sequence: TGTGCCAGCTCCGCCCCTAACAGGGGAGGTACTGAAGCTTTCTTT.